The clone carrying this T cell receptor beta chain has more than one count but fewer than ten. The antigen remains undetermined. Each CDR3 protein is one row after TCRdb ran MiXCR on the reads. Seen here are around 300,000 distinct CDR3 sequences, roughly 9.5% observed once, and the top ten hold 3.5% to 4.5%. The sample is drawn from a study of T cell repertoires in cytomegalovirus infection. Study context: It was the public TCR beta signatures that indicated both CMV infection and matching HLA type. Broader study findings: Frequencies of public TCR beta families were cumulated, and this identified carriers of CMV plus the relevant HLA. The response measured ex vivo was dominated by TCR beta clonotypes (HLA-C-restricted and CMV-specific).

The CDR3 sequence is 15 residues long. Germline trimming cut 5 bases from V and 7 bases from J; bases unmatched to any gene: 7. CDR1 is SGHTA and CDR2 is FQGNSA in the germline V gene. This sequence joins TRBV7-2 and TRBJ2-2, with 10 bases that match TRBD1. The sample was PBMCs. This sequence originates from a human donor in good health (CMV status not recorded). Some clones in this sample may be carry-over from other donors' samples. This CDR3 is CASSTRTGGFGELFF. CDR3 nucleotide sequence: TGTGCCAGCAGCACGCGGACAGGGGGGTTCGGGGAGCTGTTTTTT.